Below, 8 T cell receptor beta chains from the same sample are listed, as sequenced in a study of blood T cell repertoires in COVID-19. TCRdb's table, derived via immunoSEQ multiplex PCR, lists solely in-frame clones and lacks some. The sample lists hundreds of thousands of clones, approximately 88% occurring once. Material: peripheral blood. The source of these receptors is a woman between 45 and 65 years old with COVID-19, enrolled during active disease.

CDR3 DNA sequence: TGTGCCAGCAGTGCCGGGACAGCCCACTATGGCTACACCTTC. Its protein is CASSAGTAHYGYTF. The rearrangement uses TRBV6-6 and TRBJ1-2; 7 positions agree with TRBD1. J lost 3 bases, V lost 5 bases, and 6 bases had no gene match. In germline, CDR1 is MNHNY, CDR2 SVGAGI (reference sequence). This CDR3 is 14 amino acids long.

This chain joins TRBV30 and TRBJ1-5, with 9 positions matching TRBD1. The CDR3 is 17 residues long. The J segment lost 2 bases and the V segment lost 0 bases, leaving 8 bases of the junction unmatched. The germline gives CDR1 GTSNPN, CDR2 SVGIG (reference sequence). The CDR3: CAWSVRTGVGGNQPQHF. The CDR3 nucleotides are TGTGCCTGGAGTGTAAGGACAGGGGTTGGGGGCAATCAGCCCCAGCATTTT.

Turning to this clone: Other DNA sequences in this specimen translate into the identical CDR3. The V call is TRBV9, the J call TRBJ1-2; D gene unclear. CDR3 size: 11 residues. Trimming removed 0 bases from V and 8 bases from J, with 5 bases in between. CDR1 SGDLS and CDR2 YYNGEE come from the germline V gene. As DNA, the CDR3 is TGTGCCAGCAGCGTAGGAGGGGGCTACACCTTC. Translating gives CASSVGGGYTF.

The chain combines TRBV13 with TRBJ1-1; 9 bases agree with TRBD1. The V gene end was trimmed by 5 bases and the J gene end by 4 bases; junction bases not matched to a gene: 5. Germline lookup yields CDR1 PRHDT and CDR2 FYEKMQ (reference sequence). CDR3 length: 14 residues. The CDR3 protein is CASSLTTGGTEAFF. For the CDR3, the DNA is TGTGCCAGCAGCCTAACGACAGGGGGCACTGAAGCTTTCTTT.

This chain joins TRBV28 and TRBJ1-4, with a possible D match to TRBD1 (5 bases). Germline CDR1 and CDR2: MDHEN and SYDVKM. This CDR3 is built from 13 residues. Trimming removed 0 bases from V and 8 bases from J, with 7 bases in between. CDR3: CASSLWEGEKLFF. CDR3 bases: TGTGCCAGCAGTTTATGGGAGGGGGAAAAACTGTTTTTT.

The V gene is TRBV9, the J gene TRBJ2-1, with 8 bases fitting TRBD2. CDR3 length equals 14 residues. Germline CDR1 and CDR2: SGDLS and YYNGEE. J lost 7 bases, V lost 0 bases, and 3 bases had no gene match. The CDR3 bases are TGTGCCAGCAGCGTAGCGGGGGGGCTGAATGAGCAGTTCTTC. Translating it yields CASSVAGGLNEQFF.

This clone was found once. V gene TRBV4-1 combines with J gene TRBJ1-3; unclear D gene. The CDR3 length is 15 residues. Trimming stripped 1 base from V and 4 bases from J, with 11 bases between. CDR1 and CDR2 (germline): MGHRA, YSYEKL. CDR3 amino acids: CASSQASQRGNTIYF. The CDR3 DNA reads TGCGCCAGCAGCCAAGCGAGTCAGAGGGGAAACACCATATATTTT.

The chain employs TRBV4-1 and TRBJ2-7; 7 bases fit TRBD2. V lost 0 bases and J lost 3; bases outside the gene matches: 8. The CDR3 runs to 16 residues. From germline, CDR1 is MGHRA and CDR2 YSYEKL. The CDR3 DNA reads as TGCGCCAGCAGCCAAGAACGACTAGCTTTGGACTACGAGCAGTACTTC. Translated: CASSQERLALDYEQYF.